A single sample is the source of the 2 T cell receptor beta chains below, sequenced in a study of shared clonotypes between healthy human individuals (dated by TCRdb to the early 2020s). Receptor amplification or capture employed the immunoSEQ multiplex PCR assay. TCRdb limited this immuneACCESS table to in-frame rearrangements with V and J called. A share of clones is missing; checked studies link under half to unresolved V genes, and the rest is unexplained. This sample comprises over 750,000 clones, just over 95% of them detected only once. The ten largest clones represent over 0.2% of the sample. CD8 naive samples were obtained by positive selection for CCR7 among CD45RO-negative cells, yielding a CD45RA+CCR7+ population from which TemRA cells were excluded. The sample taken for sequencing was naive CD8+ T cells sorted from blood. This specimen's cell subset or site label, interpreted: CD45RA+CCR7+. The receptors come from a man younger than 40 in good health.

Concerning this clone itself: Other DNA sequences of this sample code for an identical CDR3. The rearrangement uses TRBV27 and TRBJ1-5; unclear D gene. The CDR3 has 12 residues. V was trimmed by 6 bases and J by 4 bases, leaving 7 bases between them. Germline V gene lookup returns CDR1 MNHEY and CDR2 SMNVEV (reference sequence). This CDR3 is CASRRGNQPQHF. The CDR3 DNA follows: TGTGCCAGCAGGAGAGGTAATCAGCCCCAGCATTTT.

This sequence joins TRBV27 and TRBJ2-3; D remains unclear. Between the trimmed V and J ends, which lost 6 bases and 8 bases, there was a span of 9 bases. Per germline, CDR1 MNHEY and CDR2 SMNVEV (reference sequence). The CDR3 contains 11 residues. For the CDR3, the DNA is TGTGCCAGCAGCCGTCGTGGTACGCAGTATTTT. This sequence encodes CASSRRGTQYF.